The present TCR beta chain was sequenced within a study of shared clonotypes between healthy human individuals. Overall study: Researchers assigned three CD4 naive, three CD4 memory, two CD8 naive and one CD8 memory plate to each donor.

The CDR3 has 15 residues. CDR1 SGHVS and CDR2 FNYEAQ come from the germline V gene. Losses at the gene ends were 3 bases for V and 1 base for J; bases not matched to a gene: 0. The assay used deep level. Several immunoSEQ plates held equal portions of the genomic DNA taken from each subset. Libraries were prepared by immunoSEQ multiplex PCR; TCRdb keeps only in-frame clonotypes and omits some of them. In the table there are about 2.1 million clones, about 94% of which are singletons. Naive-designated CD8 cells lacked CD45RO, were positively enriched for CCR7, and omitted terminally differentiated effector memory CD45RA+ cells. Adults of Caucasian background living in Nashville, Tennessee made up all donors.

The chain uses TRBV7-6 and TRBJ2-1; 10 bases fit TRBD2. Sample: naive CD8+ T cells from PBMCs. The TCR originated in a young man in good health. Some clones in this sample may be carry-over from other donors' samples. CDR3 protein: CASSFSGGSYNEQFF. The DNA for the CDR3 is TGTGCCAGCAGCTTTAGCGGGGGGTCCTACAATGAGCAGTTCTTC.